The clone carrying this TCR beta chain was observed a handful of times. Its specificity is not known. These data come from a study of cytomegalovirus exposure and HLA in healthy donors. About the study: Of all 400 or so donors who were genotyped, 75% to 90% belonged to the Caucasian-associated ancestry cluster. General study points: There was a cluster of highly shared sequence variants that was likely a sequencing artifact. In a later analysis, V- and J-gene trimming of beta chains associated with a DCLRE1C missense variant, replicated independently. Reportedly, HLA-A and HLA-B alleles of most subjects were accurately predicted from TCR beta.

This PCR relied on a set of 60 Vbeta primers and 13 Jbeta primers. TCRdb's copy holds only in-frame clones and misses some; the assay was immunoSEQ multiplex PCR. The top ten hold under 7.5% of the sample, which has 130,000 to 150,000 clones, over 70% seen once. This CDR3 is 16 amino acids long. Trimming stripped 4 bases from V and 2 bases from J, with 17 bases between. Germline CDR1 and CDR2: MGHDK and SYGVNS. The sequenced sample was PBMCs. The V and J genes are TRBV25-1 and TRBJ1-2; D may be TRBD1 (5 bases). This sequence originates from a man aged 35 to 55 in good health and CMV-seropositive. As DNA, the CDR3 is TGTGCCAGCAGTGGACCTTGGCAGGGTTACAACTATGGCTACACCTTC. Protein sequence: CASSGPWQGYNYGYTF.